This entry lists 22 T cell receptor beta chains sequenced from one sample in a study of blood T cell repertoires in COVID-19. TCRdb's copy holds only in-frame clones and misses some; the assay was immunoSEQ multiplex PCR. Counted here are fewer than 250,000 clones, nearly 90% occurring once; the ten biggest clones make up roughly 16%. The sample consisted of PBMCs or T cells enriched from blood (not recorded which). The receptors originated from a man aged 25-45 years who had been exposed to COVID-19.

The chain links TRBV7-8 to TRBJ2-1; D perhaps matches TRBD1 (8 bases). Germline lookup yields CDR1 SGHVS and CDR2 FQNEAQ. The CDR3 contains 17 residues. The ends were cut back, 5 bases at V and 7 bases at J, with 24 bases in the middle. The CDR3: CASSQLRGTGLGNEQFF. CDR3 nucleotides: TGTGCCAGCAGCCAATTAAGAGGGACAGGACTAGGGAATGAGCAGTTCTTC.

The chain joins TRBV2 to TRBJ1-3; no definite D call. There are 11 residues in the CDR3. CDR1 and CDR2 from the germline V gene are SNHLY and FYNNEI. V was cut by 9 bases and J by 3 bases, with 6 bases left in between. The CDR3 region is CARRFGNTIYF. CDR3 DNA sequence: TGTGCCAGGAGATTTGGAAACACCATATATTTT. Together with reference TRBV2 and TRBJ1-3, the CDR3 gives the full variable domain: EPEVTQTPSHQVTQMGQEVILRCVPISNHLYFYWYRQILGQKVEFLVSFYNNEISEKSEIFDDQFSVERPDGSNFTLKIRSTKLEDSAMYFCARRFGNTIYFGEGSWLTVV.

The chain is built from TRBV30 and TRBJ1-6, with D uncertain. V lost 0 bases, J lost 7 bases, and 7 bases lay in between. The CDR3 is 13 amino acids. Germline V gene data show CDR1 as GTSNPN and CDR2 as SVGIG (reference sequence). In nucleotides, the CDR3 is TGTGCCTGGAGTGTCGAGAGCAATTCACCCCTCCACTTT. Residues: CAWSVESNSPLHF.

The gene calls are TRBV2 and TRBJ1-4; TRBD1 might be the D (5 bases). Trimming cost V 6 bases and J 7 bases, with 18 bases left between them. Germline-derived CDR1 and CDR2 are SNHLY and FYNNEI. CDR3 length: 15 amino acids. The CDR3, as DNA: TGTGCCAGCAGCGATAGGATGGTAGGGGTTGAAAAACTGTTTTTT. Encoded protein: CASSDRMVGVEKLFF.

V gene TRBV19 combines with J gene TRBJ1-5; 9 bases map to TRBD1. Germline V CDR1 and CDR2: LNHDA, SQIVND (reference sequence). V dropped 7 bases and J dropped 4; count of bases not matched to a gene: 5. The CDR3 is 14 amino acids. CDR3 sequence (DNA): TGTGCCAGTACGCAGGGACAGGGAAATCAGCCCCAGCATTTT. It codes for CASTQGQGNQPQHF.

Here the CDR3 DNA reads TGCAGTGCTAGTTTTGGTATGGCGGTGGGAGCTTTCTTT. Translated, it gives CSASFGMAVGAFF. This chain links TRBV20-1 with TRBJ1-1, with D uncertain. This CDR3 is built from 13 residues. Germline CDR1 DFQATT, CDR2 SNEGSKA (reference sequence). V was clipped by 3 bases and J by 10 bases, with 18 bases between them.

CDR3 DNA sequence: TGCGCCAGCACCGGGAGCGCGGGGGAGCTGTTTTTT. Protein sequence: CASTGSAGELFF. V is TRBV5-1 and J is TRBJ2-2; TRBD2 is a possible D gene (6 bases). Deletions cut 6 bases from V and 8 bases from J, with 11 bases between. CDR1 is SGHRS, CDR2 YFSETQ, per germline. The length of the CDR3 is 12 residues.

This chain joins TRBV5-1 and TRBJ1-2, with a possible D match to TRBD1 (5 bases). Germline V lookup: CDR1 SGHRS, CDR2 YFSETQ. The V gene lost 0 bases and the J gene lost 2 bases, with 20 bases spanning the gap. The length of the CDR3 is 18 residues. In DNA, the CDR3 is TGCGCCAGCAGCTTGGCCTCTGGAGGGGCCTCGAGAAACTATGGCTACACCTTC. Protein product: CASSLASGGASRNYGYTF.

The gene calls are TRBV4-1 and TRBJ2-3; 7 bases align to TRBD1. The J segment lost 3 bases and the V segment lost 0 bases, leaving 9 bases of the junction unmatched. This CDR3 region has 17 residues. Germline V gives CDR1 MGHRA, CDR2 YSYEKL. CDR3 in DNA: TGCGCCAGCAGCCAAGATGGGGCAGGGGGATGGACAGATACGCAGTATTTT. Its protein product is CASSQDGAGGWTDTQYF.

CDR3 residues: CASSPSIFPTYNEQFF. CDR3 coding DNA: TGTGCCAGCAGCCCCTCAATTTTCCCTACCTACAATGAGCAGTTCTTC. The genes are TRBV7-3 and TRBJ2-1, with unresolved D. Between the trimmed V and J ends, which lost 5 bases and 2 bases, there was a span of 16 bases. Germline V CDR1 and CDR2: SGHTA, FQGTGA. The CDR3 runs to 16 residues.

The V and J genes are TRBV4-1 and TRBJ2-1; the D gene is possibly TRBD2 (5 bases). V lost 3 bases, J lost 0 bases, and 21 bases lay in between. The germline V gene encodes CDR1 MGHRA and CDR2 YSYEKL. The CDR3 length is 19 residues. In DNA, the CDR3 is TGCGCCAGCAGCCAGATGGAACGGTCTCCCGGAGGCTCCTACAATGAGCAGTTCTTC. Encoded protein: CASSQMERSPGGSYNEQFF.

The chain joins TRBV19 to TRBJ1-2; 7 bases map to TRBD1. V trimming: 7 bases; J trimming: 8 bases; junction bases outside the gene matches: 13. Germline V gives CDR1 LNHDA, CDR2 SQIVND (reference sequence). CDR3 size: 14 residues. DNA of the CDR3: TGTGCCAGTATCGACAGGGTAGGGTCTCGAGGCTACACCTTC. Translation: CASIDRVGSRGYTF. Variable domain in full (rest from reference TRBV19 and TRBJ1-2): DGGITQSPKYLFRKEGQNVTLSCEQNLNHDAMYWYRQDPGQGLRLIYYSQIVNDFQKGDIAEGYSVSREKKESFPLTVTSAQKNPTAFYLCASIDRVGSRGYTFGSGTRLTVV.

This sequence joins TRBV5-6 and TRBJ2-2, with TRBD1 identical over 10 bases. CDR1 SGHDT and CDR2 YYEEEE come from the germline V gene. J lost 0 bases, V lost 3 bases, and 8 bases had no gene match. The CDR3 sequence is 18 residues long. The CDR3: CASSSTDRGTSNTGELFF. The DNA for the CDR3 is TGTGCCAGCAGCTCAACGGACAGGGGGACCTCGAACACCGGGGAGCTGTTTTTT.

This rearrangement joins TRBV6-5 to TRBJ1-5, with unresolved D. There are 12 residues in the CDR3. Germline V gene data show CDR1 as MNHEY and CDR2 as SVGAGI. V was pared by 8 bases and J by 7 bases, with 12 bases between. The chain's CDR3 is CASALGRQPQHF. The CDR3 DNA sequence: TGTGCCAGCGCGTTAGGGAGGCAGCCCCAGCATTTT.

The V and J genes are TRBV4-3 and TRBJ2-5; D gene unclear. This CDR3 has 15 residues. Germline V lookup: CDR1 LGHNA, CDR2 YSLEER. Trimming removed 0 bases at V and 1 base at J, with 9 bases between. As DNA, the CDR3 is TGCGCCAGCAGCCAAGATATCACGAGCCAAGAGACCCAGTACTTC. Residues: CASSQDITSQETQYF.

In DNA form, the CDR3 reads TGTGCCAGCAGCGGACTAGCGGGTCGACAAGAGACCCAGTACTTC. The encoded protein is CASSGLAGRQETQYF. This chain joins TRBV6-2 or TRBV6-3 and TRBJ2-5, with TRBD2 identical over 11 bases. V lost 6 bases and J lost 2; bases outside the gene matches: 5. The CDR3 is 15 amino acids. Per the germline V gene, CDR1 is MNHEY and CDR2 is SVGEGT.

The chain is built from TRBV3-1 (or the pseudogene TRBV3-2) and TRBJ2-7; 9 nucleotides line up with TRBD1. V trimming: 0 bases; J trimming: 0 bases; junction bases outside the gene matches: 0. The CDR3 has 15 amino acids. Germline V gives CDR1 LGHDT, CDR2 YNNKEL (reference sequence). This CDR3 reads CASSQEDRGSYEQYF. The CDR3, as DNA: TGTGCCAGCAGCCAAGAGGACAGGGGCTCCTACGAGCAGTACTTC.

The CDR3 coding sequence is TGTGCCAGCAGTAAACAGGACTACAATGAGCAGTTCTTC. Protein sequence: CASSKQDYNEQFF. The chain recombines TRBV6-5 with TRBJ2-1; TRBD1 might be the D (5 bases). This CDR3 has 13 residues. Germline V gene lookup returns CDR1 MNHEY and CDR2 SVGAGI. Trimming left V 5 bases short and J 3 bases short, with 8 bases between.

This rearrangement joins TRBV29-1 to TRBJ2-3, with D tentatively TRBD2 (7 bases). Germline assignment: CDR1 SQVTM and CDR2 ANQGSEA. The CDR3 runs to 13 residues. With 5 bases removed from V and 5 bases from J, the gap between germline ends came to 14 bases. In DNA form, the CDR3 reads TGCAGCGTTTCGGAGGGGGGGAGAGATACGCAGTATTTT. It codes for CSVSEGGRDTQYF.

J is TRBJ1-5 and V is TRBV18; D remains ambiguous. V lost 5 bases and J lost 0, with 11 bases in between. Germline V gives CDR1 KGHSH, CDR2 LQKENI. CDR3 length: 15 residues. The CDR3 protein is CASSGSTVSNQPQHF. The CDR3 coding sequence is TGTGCCAGCTCAGGCTCAACAGTTAGCAATCAGCCCCAGCATTTT.

This clone appeared a single time. The gene calls are TRBV7-2 and TRBJ2-5; 7 bases are shared with TRBD2. This CDR3 spans 17 amino acids. The germline CDR1 and CDR2 sequences are SGHTA and FQGNSA. The trim removed 6 bases at V and 4 bases at J, leaving 17 bases unmatched. DNA for the CDR3: TGTGCCAGCAGGCGCGGCCGGGGCGGGGGAGCTACAGAGACCCAGTACTTC. Translated: CASRRGRGGGATETQYF.

The chain has TRBV28 and TRBJ2-5; D is perhaps TRBD2 (5 bases). The germline V gene has CDR1 MDHEN and CDR2 SYDVKM. CDR3 size: 14 residues. Trimming pared 4 bases from V and 6 bases from J, leaving 15 bases between. DNA of the CDR3: TGTGCCAGCAGTTACCCCGGGGATTTAAAGACCCAGTACTTC. Amino acid sequence: CASSYPGDLKTQYF.